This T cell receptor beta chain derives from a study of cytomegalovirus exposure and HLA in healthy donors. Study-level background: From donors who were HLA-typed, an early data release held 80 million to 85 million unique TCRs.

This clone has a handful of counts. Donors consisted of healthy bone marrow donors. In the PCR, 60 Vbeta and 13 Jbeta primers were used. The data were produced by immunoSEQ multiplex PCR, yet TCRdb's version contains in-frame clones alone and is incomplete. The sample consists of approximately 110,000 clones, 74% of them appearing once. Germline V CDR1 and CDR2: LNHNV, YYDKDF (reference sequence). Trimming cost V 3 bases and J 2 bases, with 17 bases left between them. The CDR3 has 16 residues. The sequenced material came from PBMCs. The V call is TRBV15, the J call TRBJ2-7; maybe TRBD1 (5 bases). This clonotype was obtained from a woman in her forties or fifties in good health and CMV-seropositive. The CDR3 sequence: CATSSRLAGFAYEQYF. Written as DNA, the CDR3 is TGTGCCACCAGCAGTCGGTTGGCAGGGTTCGCCTACGAGCAGTACTTC.